The source of this T cell receptor beta chain is a study of shared clonotypes between healthy human individuals. About the research overall: Donors had three CD4 naive, three CD4 memory, two CD8 naive and one CD8 memory plate apiece.

The investigators split CD4+ cells into a CD45RA+ naive subset and a CD45RA-negative memory subset. Losses at the gene ends were 3 bases for V and 8 bases for J; bases not matched to a gene: 5. In germline, CDR1 is SGHKS, CDR2 YYEKEE (reference sequence). The length of the CDR3 is 14 residues. Clones were read by immunoSEQ multiplex PCR, and TCRdb kept only the in-frame ones, dropping some. The table records some 2,500,000 clones, 92% of them present only once. The clonotype originates from a man between 18 and 35 years old in good health. Some clones in this sample may be carry-over from other donors' samples. The chain has TRBV5-5 and TRBJ1-4, with 9 positions matching TRBD1. Sequencing input: naive CD4+ T cells from PBMCs. Subset noted: CD45RA+ positively selected. CDR3 residues: CASSSGTGLEKLFF. CDR3 DNA: TGTGCCAGCAGCTCCGGGACAGGGTTAGAAAAACTGTTTTTT.